A single sample gave rise to the 21 T cell receptor beta chains below, sequenced in a study of T-cell memory formation after mild COVID-19. Using its own MiXCR run on the 5' RACE reads, TCRdb lists one record per CDR3 protein. The table records about 430,000 distinct CDR3 sequences, roughly 26% of them present only once. Sequenced sample: PBMCs or a T cell subset sorted from them (not recorded which). These receptors all stem from an adult woman who had mild COVID-19 (a few samples of this study predate the infection). Cell type and time point are not known.

This chain connects TRBV12-3 or TRBV12-4 to TRBJ2-1; perhaps D is TRBD1 or TRBD2 (5 bases each). The CDR3 is made up of 13 amino acids. V gave up 5 bases and J gave up 7 bases, with 12 bases separating them. CDR3 sequence: CASSGDEGNEQFF. For the CDR3, the DNA is TGTGCCAGCAGTGGGGATGAGGGGAATGAGCAGTTCTTC.

This clonotype was seen a handful of times. This chain links TRBV2 with TRBJ2-7; TRBD2 is a possible D gene (5 bases). The germline V gene encodes CDR1 SNHLY and CDR2 FYNNEI. The CDR3 is 14 residues long. V shed 0 bases and J shed 7 bases, with 13 bases lying between them. In nucleotides, the CDR3 is TGTGCCAGCAGTGAAGCTGAGCGGCCGGGGGAGCAGTACTTC. It is translated as CASSEAERPGEQYF.

The chain carries TRBV5-1 and TRBJ1-2; 9 bases map to TRBD1. V was clipped by 4 bases and J by 6 bases; unmatched bases: 10. This CDR3 comprises 15 residues. Germline V gene sequence: CDR1 SGHRS, CDR2 YFSETQ. For the CDR3, the DNA is TGCGCCAGCAGCGGGGGACAGGGTCGAATTGATGGCTACACCTTC. It encodes CASSGGQGRIDGYTF.

This clonotype was picked up a small number of times. The chain uses TRBV5-1 and TRBJ2-2, with a possible D match to TRBD2 (6 bases). CDR3 length: 15 amino acids. V lost 0 bases and J 4 bases, leaving 10 bases between the germline ends. CDR1 is SGHRS, CDR2 YFSETQ, per germline. The CDR3 sequence is CASSLGLGATGELFF. CDR3 DNA: TGCGCCAGCAGCTTGGGACTAGGGGCCACCGGGGAGCTGTTTTTT.

CDR3 in DNA: TGTGCCAGCAGCTTGGACGGCTTAATTGCCGAGCAGTACTTC. It codes for CASSLDGLIAEQYF. The chain joins TRBV5-5 to TRBJ2-7; D unclear. Germline CDR1 reads SGHKS; CDR2 reads YYEKEE (reference sequence). The CDR3 runs 14 residues. V was shortened by 0 bases and J by 6 bases, with 13 bases between the two germline ends.

This chain connects TRBV7-3 to TRBJ2-2; 9 nucleotides align to TRBD2. The CDR3 is 17 amino acids. The germline V gene has CDR1 SGHTA and CDR2 FQGTGA. V gave up 5 bases and J gave up 1 base; unmatched junction bases: 8. The CDR3 loop reads CASSPSPLAGNTGELFF. The CDR3, as DNA: TGTGCCAGCAGCCCTAGTCCACTAGCGGGGAACACCGGGGAGCTGTTTTTT.

This chain uses TRBV9 with TRBJ1-1; perhaps TRBD1 as D (6 bases). V was cut by 0 bases and J by 4 bases, with 13 bases left in between. This CDR3 spans 15 amino acids. CDR1 SGDLS and CDR2 YYNGEE come from the germline V gene. DNA for the CDR3: TGTGCCAGCAGCGTAGAATGGGGCAGGGGCACTGAAGCTTTCTTT. Its protein is CASSVEWGRGTEAFF. Looking up the rest from reference TRBV9 and TRBJ1-1 gives the full variable domain: DSGVTQTPKHLITATGQRVTLRCSPRSGDLSVYWYQQSLDQGLQFLIQYYNGEERAKGNILERFSAQQFPDLHSELNLSSLELGDSALYFCASSVEWGRGTEAFFGQGTRLTVV.

This clonotype appeared a few times. This chain joins TRBV20-1 and TRBJ2-4; D gene ambiguous. The CDR3 totals 12 residues. V lost 0 bases, J lost 7 bases, and 7 bases lay in between. Germline lookup yields CDR1 DFQATT and CDR2 SNEGSKA (reference sequence). The DNA for the CDR3 is TGCAGTGCTAGAGACCCCCCCAACATTCAGTACTTC. Protein product: CSARDPPNIQYF.

The chain employs TRBV5-1 and TRBJ2-1, with 8 nucleotides matching TRBD2. Germline values: CDR1 SGHRS, CDR2 YFSETQ. Germline trimming cut 4 bases from V and 5 bases from J; bases unmatched to any gene: 11. The CDR3 runs to 16 residues. The CDR3 nucleotides are TGCGCCAGCAGCCGGGGGTTAGCGGGACTACACAATGAGCAGTTCTTC. Amino acids: CASSRGLAGLHNEQFF.

The rearrangement uses TRBV18 and TRBJ1-3; D not certain. This CDR3 has 14 residues. V lost 3 bases and J 3 bases, leaving 9 bases between the germline ends. Germline V gene lookup returns CDR1 KGHSH and CDR2 LQKENI. As DNA, the CDR3 is TGTGCCAGCTCACCTTCCATGGATGGAAACACCATATATTTT. Amino acid sequence: CASSPSMDGNTIYF.

This clonotype has more than one count but fewer than ten. V is TRBV3-1 and J is TRBJ2-5, with TRBD1 matching 7 bases. The ends lost 1 base at V and 2 bases at J; junction bases unmatched: 4. The CDR3 consists of 15 residues. Looked up from germline, CDR1 is LGHDT and CDR2 is YNNKEL (reference sequence). CDR3 residues: CASSQVSGQQETQYF. In DNA, the CDR3 is TGTGCCAGCAGCCAAGTTTCGGGACAGCAAGAGACCCAGTACTTC.

The gene calls are TRBV10-3 and TRBJ1-2, with 7 bases identical to TRBD1. The CDR3 has 14 residues. Germline V gene sequence: CDR1 ENHRY, CDR2 SYGVKD. With V trimmed by 6 bases and J by 6 bases, 10 bases remained unmatched. The CDR3 loop is CAISAGQLRDGYTF. CDR3 nucleotide sequence: TGTGCCATCAGCGCGGGACAGCTCCGCGATGGCTACACCTTC.

The chain recombines TRBV7-9 with TRBJ2-2; 8 bases are shared with TRBD2. This CDR3 region has 16 residues. The trim removed 1 base at V and 5 bases at J, leaving 6 bases unmatched. The germline V gene encodes CDR1 SEHNR and CDR2 FQNEAQ (reference sequence). CDR3 sequence (DNA): TGTGCCAGCAGCTTAGGGCAGCGGGAGTTTACCGGGGAGCTGTTTTTT. Translated, it gives CASSLGQREFTGELFF.

The CDR3 region is CATSEGLAGGTGANVLTF. The CDR3 region has the DNA TGTGCCACCAGCGAAGGACTAGCGGGAGGGACTGGGGCCAACGTCCTGACTTTC. This sequence joins TRBV15 and TRBJ2-6; 15 bases line up with TRBD2. Germline V gene sequence: CDR1 LNHNV, CDR2 YYDKDF (reference sequence). The CDR3 spans 18 residues. V shed 5 bases and J 2 bases; nucleotides not matched to a gene: 4.

This chain uses TRBV12-3 or TRBV12-4 with TRBJ1-2, with 7 bases identical to TRBD1. The CDR3 has 12 amino acids. V was clipped by 5 bases and J by 10 bases; unmatched bases: 7. CDR3 bases: TGTGCCAGCAGTCCAGGGACAGCCCACTACACCTTC. It yields the protein CASSPGTAHYTF.

This clonotype showed up just a few times. The rearrangement uses TRBV12-3 or TRBV12-4 and TRBJ1-1; the D gene is possibly TRBD1 (6 bases). The V gene lost 8 bases and the J gene lost 5 bases, with 15 bases spanning the gap. This CDR3 region has 13 residues. The CDR3 is CASRPGGGTEAFF. The CDR3 nucleotides are TGTGCCAGCCGTCCTGGAGGGGGTACTGAAGCTTTCTTT.

The gene calls are TRBV5-1 and TRBJ2-3; tentative D call: TRBD1 (7 bases). CDR3 length equals 14 residues. CDR1 is SGHRS, CDR2 YFSETQ, per germline. Trimming shortened V by 6 bases and J by 2 bases, and 13 bases separated the two germline ends. Here the CDR3 DNA reads TGCGCCAGCAAGGAGGGGGCGATCACAGATACGCAGTATTTT. This encodes CASKEGAITDTQYF. The full variable domain, with the rest looked up from reference TRBV5-1 and TRBJ2-3, is KAGVTQTPRYLIKTRGQQVTLSCSPISGHRSVSWYQQTPGQGLQFLFEYFSETQRNKGNFPGRFSGRQFSNSRSEMNVSTLELGDSALYLCASKEGAITDTQYFGPGTRLTVL.

This clonotype was picked up a small number of times. J is TRBJ2-3 and V is TRBV20-1, with D possibly TRBD2 on 5 matching bases. Germline assignment: CDR1 DFQATT and CDR2 SNEGSKA (reference sequence). V lost 6 bases to trimming and J lost 2 bases, with 18 bases between them. This CDR3 contains 15 residues. CDR3 coding DNA: TGCAGTGCGACAACGACGGGGTTCCTCACAGATACGCAGTATTTT. Translation gives CSATTTGFLTDTQYF.

V is TRBV6-5 and J is TRBJ2-7; 8 bases are shared with TRBD1. The CDR3 has 14 amino acids. The junction had 6 bases not matched to a gene; V was cut back by 6 bases and J by 2 bases. The V gene's germline CDR1 is MNHEY and CDR2 SVGAGI. In DNA, the CDR3 is TGTGCCAGCAGATACACGACAGGGGCCTACGAGCAGTACTTC. It translates to CASRYTTGAYEQYF.

The chain is built from TRBV25-1 and TRBJ2-1; 7 bases line up with TRBD1. This CDR3 has 14 residues. V was pared by 5 bases and J by 9 bases, with 10 bases of the junction left unmatched. The germline CDR1 and CDR2 sequences are MGHDK and SYGVNS. CDR3 coding DNA: TGTGCCAGCAGTAAGACAGGGAGTCTTCGTGAGCAGTTCTTC. It translates to CASSKTGSLREQFF.

The chain has TRBV18 and TRBJ1-2; no reliable D call. V dropped 3 bases and J dropped 0 bases, with 8 bases sitting between them. The CDR3 contains 14 residues. Germline assignment: CDR1 KGHSH and CDR2 LQKENI. This chain's CDR3 is CASSPKHANYGYTF. The CDR3 region has the DNA TGTGCCAGCTCACCGAAGCATGCTAACTATGGCTACACCTTC.